This entry lists 14 T cell receptor beta chains sequenced from one sample in a study of blood T cell repertoires in COVID-19. The table came from immunoSEQ multiplex PCR; TCRdb's copy has only in-frame clones and leaves some out. The profile shows more than 200,000 clones, around 88% of them singletons. Sequenced material: peripheral blood. All receptors come from a woman aged 25-40 years with COVID-19, enrolled during active disease.

V and J are TRBV19 and TRBJ1-2, with TRBD1 matching 10 bases. V shed 3 bases and J 8 bases; nucleotides not matched to a gene: 18. The CDR3 contains 18 residues. Germline V gene sequence: CDR1 LNHDA, CDR2 SQIVND (reference sequence). In DNA form, the CDR3 reads TGTGCCAGTAGTATCCCCGTTGGCGGGACAGGGGTTTTTTCCGGCTACACCTTC. Its protein product is CASSIPVGGTGVFSGYTF.

The chain has TRBV11-2 and TRBJ2-1; 9 bases agree with TRBD2. The trim removed 3 bases at V and 5 bases at J, leaving 8 bases unmatched. CDR3 length: 16 amino acids. Germline CDR1 SGHAT, CDR2 FQNNGV. CDR3 bases: TGTGCCAGCAGCTTGGGCCTAGCGGGGTATGACAATGAGCAGTTCTTC. Encoded protein: CASSLGLAGYDNEQFF. The full variable domain, with the rest looked up from reference TRBV11-2 and TRBJ2-1, is EAGVAQSPRYKIIEKRQSVAFWCNPISGHATLYWYQQILGQGPKLLIQFQNNGVVDDSQLPKDRFSAERLKGVDSTLKIQPAKLEDSAVYLCASSLGLAGYDNEQFFGPGTRLTVL.

V and J are TRBV7-9 and TRBJ2-7; 8 nucleotides align to TRBD2. The CDR3 has 14 amino acids. Per germline, CDR1 SEHNR and CDR2 FQNEAQ (reference sequence). The trim removed 5 bases at V and 3 bases at J, leaving 6 bases unmatched. CDR3: CASSPPSGSYEQYV. The CDR3 DNA reads as TGTGCCAGCAGCCCACCAAGCGGGAGCTACGAGCAGTACGTC.

V and J are TRBV3-1 (or the pseudogene TRBV3-2) and TRBJ2-7; D might be TRBD1 (6 bases). Germline loops: CDR1 LGHDT, CDR2 YNNKEL (reference sequence). Trimming took off 4 bases at V and 2 bases at J, with 9 bases between the two ends. The CDR3 is 13 residues long. CDR3 bases: TGTGCCAGCAGCCCTGGACAGCCCTACGAGCAGTACTTC. It specifies CASSPGQPYEQYF.

The rearrangement links TRBV6-6 to TRBJ2-7; D might be TRBD2 (5 bases). This CDR3 contains 16 residues. CDR1 and CDR2 (germline): MNHNY, SVGAGI (reference sequence). V lost 6 bases to trimming and J lost 0 bases, with 18 bases between them. The CDR3 spells CASRPRSGSGSYEQYV. The CDR3 DNA sequence: TGTGCCAGCAGGCCAAGGTCGGGATCCGGCTCCTACGAGCAGTACGTC.

The chain carries TRBV13 and TRBJ1-2; the D gene is possibly TRBD1 (5 bases). The CDR3 length is 17 residues. V gave up 5 bases and J gave up 1 base, with 20 bases separating them. In germline, CDR1 is PRHDT, CDR2 FYEKMQ (reference sequence). In nucleotides, the CDR3 is TGTGCCAGCAGCCAGGGCCCACAGCGGGAACTTAACTATGGCTACACCTTC. Its protein product is CASSQGPQRELNYGYTF.

The genes are TRBV9 and TRBJ2-1, with D possibly being TRBD1 (5 bases). Trimming took 1 base from V and 2 from J, leaving 10 bases between them. Germline-derived CDR1 and CDR2 are SGDLS and YYNGEE. This CDR3 spans 15 amino acids. The CDR3 DNA sequence: TGTGCCAGCAGCGTAAGGCCCAGGGCCTACAATGAGCAGTTCTTC. Translated, it gives CASSVRPRAYNEQFF. Together with reference TRBV9 and TRBJ2-1, the CDR3 gives the full variable domain: DSGVTQTPKHLITATGQRVTLRCSPRSGDLSVYWYQQSLDQGLQFLIQYYNGEERAKGNILERFSAQQFPDLHSELNLSSLELGDSALYFCASSVRPRAYNEQFFGPGTRLTVL.

The genes are TRBV3-1 (or the pseudogene TRBV3-2) and TRBJ1-4, with 9 positions matching TRBD1. The V and J ends lost 0 bases and 7 bases, in that order; junction bases with no gene match: 15. From germline, CDR1 is LGHDT and CDR2 YNNKEL (reference sequence). The length of the CDR3 is 19 residues. The CDR3 nucleotides are TGTGCCAGCAGCCAAGATCGTCCGGGACAGGGTCCAGTTCGTGAAAAACTGTTTTTT. Protein product: CASSQDRPGQGPVREKLFF.

CDR3 DNA sequence: TGTGCCAGCAGCGTTAGGGGATTTCCGAACACCGGGGAGCTGTTTTTT. This sequence encodes CASSVRGFPNTGELFF. The chain links TRBV9 to TRBJ2-2, with D perhaps TRBD1 (5 bases). V was pared by 2 bases and J by 0 bases, with 11 bases between. The CDR3 runs 16 residues. The germline V gene has CDR1 SGDLS and CDR2 YYNGEE. Filled out from reference TRBV9 and TRBJ2-2, the complete variable domain reads DSGVTQTPKHLITATGQRVTLRCSPRSGDLSVYWYQQSLDQGLQFLIQYYNGEERAKGNILERFSAQQFPDLHSELNLSSLELGDSALYFCASSVRGFPNTGELFFGEGSRLTVL.

The rearrangement joins TRBV5-5 to TRBJ2-7, with 10 bases aligning to TRBD2. CDR3 length: 15 residues. Germline-derived CDR1 and CDR2 are SGHKS and YYEKEE (reference sequence). The V gene end was trimmed by 2 bases and the J gene end by 5 bases; junction bases not matched to a gene: 7. The CDR3 bases are TGTGCCAGCAGCTTCCGTGGACTAGCGGTTGACGAGCAGTACGTC. Amino acid sequence: CASSFRGLAVDEQYV.

This chain joins TRBV5-6 and TRBJ2-1, with 10 bases lining up with TRBD1. This CDR3 is 14 amino acids long. Germline V gives CDR1 SGHDT, CDR2 YYEEEE. Losses at the gene ends were 2 bases for V and 6 bases for J; bases not matched to a gene: 2. The CDR3 nucleotides read TGTGCCAGCAGCTTCGGGACAGGGGTCAATGAGCAGTTCTTC. This codes for CASSFGTGVNEQFF.

This sequence joins TRBV6-2 or TRBV6-3 and TRBJ2-3; 12 positions agree with TRBD1. From germline, CDR1 is MNHEY and CDR2 SVGEGT. The CDR3 is made up of 15 amino acids. J gave up 11 bases and V 2 bases, and 8 bases lay outside the gene matches. The CDR3 DNA is TGTGCCAGCAGTTACCGATACGGGACAGGGGGCTGGCAGTATTTT. Its translation: CASSYRYGTGGWQYF.

V usage is TRBV19 and J usage is TRBJ2-1, with D unresolved. Germline CDR1 and CDR2: LNHDA and SQIVND (reference sequence). V dropped 1 base and J dropped 1 base, with 2 bases sitting between them. The CDR3 runs to 13 residues. The CDR3 coding sequence is TGTGCCAGTAGTATAGCGTCCTACAATGAGCAGTTCTTC. Translation: CASSIASYNEQFF.

The chain combines TRBV19 with TRBJ1-2, with a possible D match to TRBD1 (5 bases). Trimming cost V 4 bases and J 8 bases, with 11 bases left between them. The CDR3 contains 12 residues. Per germline, CDR1 LNHDA and CDR2 SQIVND (reference sequence). This CDR3 reads CASSTSGWGYTF. The DNA for the CDR3 is TGTGCCAGTAGTACTTCAGGGTGGGGCTACACCTTC.